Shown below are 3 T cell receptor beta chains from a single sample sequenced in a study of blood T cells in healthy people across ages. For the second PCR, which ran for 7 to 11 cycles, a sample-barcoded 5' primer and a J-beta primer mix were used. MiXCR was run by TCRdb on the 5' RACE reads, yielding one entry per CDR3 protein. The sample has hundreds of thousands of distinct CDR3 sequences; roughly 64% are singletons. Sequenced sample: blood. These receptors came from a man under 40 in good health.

DNA of the CDR3: TGTGCCAGCAGCTTAGGGGAGACGCTACGGGACACTGAAGCTTTCTTT. It yields the protein CASSLGETLRDTEAFF. This chain uses TRBV7-9 with TRBJ1-1; no clear D. The V gene lost 1 base and the J gene lost 3 bases, with 15 bases spanning the gap. Germline loops: CDR1 SEHNR, CDR2 FQNEAQ (reference sequence). The CDR3 has 16 amino acids. The entire variable domain, with the rest obtained from reference TRBV7-9 and TRBJ1-1, is as follows: DTGVSQNPRHKITKRGQNVTFRCDPISEHNRLYWYRQTLGQGPEFLTYFQNEAQLEKSRLLSDRFSAERPKGSFSTLEIQRTEQGDSAMYLCASSLGETLRDTEAFFGQGTRLTVV.

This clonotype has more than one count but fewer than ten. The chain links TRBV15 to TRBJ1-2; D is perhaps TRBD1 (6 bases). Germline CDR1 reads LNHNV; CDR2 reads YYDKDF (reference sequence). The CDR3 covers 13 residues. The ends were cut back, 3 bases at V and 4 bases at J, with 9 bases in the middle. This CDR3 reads CATSSGGPYGYTF. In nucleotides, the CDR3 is TGTGCCACCAGCAGTGGGGGCCCCTATGGCTACACCTTC.

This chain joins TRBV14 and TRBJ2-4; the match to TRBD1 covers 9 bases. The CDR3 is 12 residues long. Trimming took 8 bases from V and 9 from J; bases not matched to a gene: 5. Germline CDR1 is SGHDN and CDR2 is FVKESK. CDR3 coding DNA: TGTGCCAGCTCGCAGGACAGGGGCATTCAGTACTTC. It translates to CASSQDRGIQYF. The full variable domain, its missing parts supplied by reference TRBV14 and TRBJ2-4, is EAGVTQFPSHSVIEKGQTVTLRCDPISGHDNLYWYRRVMGKEIKFLLHFVKESKQDESGMPNNRFLAERTGGTYSTLKVQPAELEDSGVYFCASSQDRGIQYFGAGTRLSVL.